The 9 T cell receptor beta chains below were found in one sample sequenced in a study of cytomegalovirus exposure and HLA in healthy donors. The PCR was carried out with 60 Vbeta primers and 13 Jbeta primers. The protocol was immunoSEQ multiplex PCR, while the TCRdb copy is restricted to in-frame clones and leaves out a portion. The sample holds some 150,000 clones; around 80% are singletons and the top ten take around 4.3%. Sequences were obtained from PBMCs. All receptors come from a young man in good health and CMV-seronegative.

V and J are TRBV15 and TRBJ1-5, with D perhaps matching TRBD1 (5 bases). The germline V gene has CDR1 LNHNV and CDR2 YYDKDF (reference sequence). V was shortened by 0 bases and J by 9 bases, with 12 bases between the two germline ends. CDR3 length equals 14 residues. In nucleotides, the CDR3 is TGTGCCACCAGCAGAGAGGGGTCGGGGGGGCCCCAGCATTTT. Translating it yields CATSREGSGGPQHF.

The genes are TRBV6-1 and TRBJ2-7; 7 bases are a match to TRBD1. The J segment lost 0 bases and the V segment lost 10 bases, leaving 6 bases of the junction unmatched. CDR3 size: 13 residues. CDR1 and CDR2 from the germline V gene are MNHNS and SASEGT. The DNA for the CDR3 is TGTGCCATCGACAGGGTTAGCTCCTACGAGCAGTACTTC. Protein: CAIDRVSSYEQYF.

The CDR3, as DNA: TGTGCCAGCAGCTTAGGATTTAGCGACGAGCAGTACTTC. As protein: CASSLGFSDEQYF. V gene TRBV11-1 combines with J gene TRBJ2-7; D may be TRBD2 (5 bases). The CDR3 consists of 13 residues. Germline loops: CDR1 SGHAT, CDR2 FQDESV (reference sequence). Trimming removed 1 base from V and 5 bases from J, with 9 bases in between.

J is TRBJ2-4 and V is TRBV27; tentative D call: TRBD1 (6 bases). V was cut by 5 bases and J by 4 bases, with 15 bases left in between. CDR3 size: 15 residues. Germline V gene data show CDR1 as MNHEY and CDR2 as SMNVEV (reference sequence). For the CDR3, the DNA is TGTGCCAGCAGTGAATGGGCGACAGGTAAAAACATTCAGTACTTC. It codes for CASSEWATGKNIQYF.

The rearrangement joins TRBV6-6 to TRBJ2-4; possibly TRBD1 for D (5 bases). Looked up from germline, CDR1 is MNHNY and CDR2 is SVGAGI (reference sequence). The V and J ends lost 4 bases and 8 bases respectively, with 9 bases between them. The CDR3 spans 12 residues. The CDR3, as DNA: TGTGCCAGCAGTTGGGAAGGGGACATTCAGTACTTC. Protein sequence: CASSWEGDIQYF.

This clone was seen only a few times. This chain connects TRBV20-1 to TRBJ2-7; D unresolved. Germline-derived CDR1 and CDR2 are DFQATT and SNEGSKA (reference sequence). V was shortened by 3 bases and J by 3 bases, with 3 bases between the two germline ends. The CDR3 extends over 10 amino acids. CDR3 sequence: CSASRYEQYF. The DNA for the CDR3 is TGCAGTGCTAGTCGCTACGAGCAGTACTTC.

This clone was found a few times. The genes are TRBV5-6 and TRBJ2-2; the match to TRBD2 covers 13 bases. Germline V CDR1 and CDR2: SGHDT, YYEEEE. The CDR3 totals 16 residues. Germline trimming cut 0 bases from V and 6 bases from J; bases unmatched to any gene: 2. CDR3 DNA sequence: TGTGCCAGCAGCTTGGGACTAGCGGGAGGTCCCGGGGAGCTGTTTTTT. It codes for CASSLGLAGGPGELFF. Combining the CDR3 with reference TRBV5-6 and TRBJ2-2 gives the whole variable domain DAGVTQSPTHLIKTRGQQVTLRCSPKSGHDTVSWYQQALGQGPQFIFQYYEEEERQRGNFPDRFSGHQFPNYSSELNVNALLLGDSALYLCASSLGLAGGPGELFFGEGSRLTVL.

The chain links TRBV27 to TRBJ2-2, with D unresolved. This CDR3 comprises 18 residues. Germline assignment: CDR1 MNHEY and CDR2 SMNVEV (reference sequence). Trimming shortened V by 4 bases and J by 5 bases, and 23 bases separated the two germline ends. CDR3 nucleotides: TGTGCCAGCAGTTCCTTGATTTCTGCAGGTTCTTTTACCGGGGAGCTGTTTTTT. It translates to CASSSLISAGSFTGELFF.

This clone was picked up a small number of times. The CDR3: CASRPGTYNEQFF. CDR3 bases: TGTGCCAGCAGACCGGGGACTTACAATGAGCAGTTCTTC. V is TRBV28 and J is TRBJ2-1, with D possibly TRBD2 on 6 matching bases. The germline V gene has CDR1 MDHEN and CDR2 SYDVKM. Trimming pared 6 bases from V and 4 bases from J, leaving 10 bases between. The CDR3 is made up of 13 amino acids.